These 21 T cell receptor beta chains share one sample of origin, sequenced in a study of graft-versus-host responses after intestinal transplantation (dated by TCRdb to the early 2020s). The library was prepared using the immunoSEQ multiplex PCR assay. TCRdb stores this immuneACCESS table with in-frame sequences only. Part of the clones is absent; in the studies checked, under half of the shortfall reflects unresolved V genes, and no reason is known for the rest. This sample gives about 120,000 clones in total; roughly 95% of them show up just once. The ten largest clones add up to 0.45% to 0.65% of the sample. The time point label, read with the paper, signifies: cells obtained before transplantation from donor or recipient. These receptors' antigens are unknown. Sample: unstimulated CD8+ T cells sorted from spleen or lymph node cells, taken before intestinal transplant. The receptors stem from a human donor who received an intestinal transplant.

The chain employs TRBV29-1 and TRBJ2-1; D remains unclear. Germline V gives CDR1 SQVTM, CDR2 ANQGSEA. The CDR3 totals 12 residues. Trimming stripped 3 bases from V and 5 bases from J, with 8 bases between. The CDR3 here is CSVDEHNNEQFF. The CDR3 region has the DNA TGCAGCGTTGACGAGCACAACAATGAGCAGTTCTTC.

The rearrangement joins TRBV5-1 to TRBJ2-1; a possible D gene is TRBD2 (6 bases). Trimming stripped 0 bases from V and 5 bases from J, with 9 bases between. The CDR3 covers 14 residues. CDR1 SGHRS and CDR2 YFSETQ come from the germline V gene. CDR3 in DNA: TGCGCCAGCAGCTTGGATGGACTACACAATGAGCAGTTCTTC. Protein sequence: CASSLDGLHNEQFF.

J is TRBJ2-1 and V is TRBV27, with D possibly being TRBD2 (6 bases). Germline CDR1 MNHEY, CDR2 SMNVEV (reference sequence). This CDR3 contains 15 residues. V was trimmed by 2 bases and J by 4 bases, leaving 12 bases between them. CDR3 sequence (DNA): TGTGCCAGCAGTTTAGTGGGAGGCCTTTACAATGAGCAGTTCTTC. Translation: CASSLVGGLYNEQFF.

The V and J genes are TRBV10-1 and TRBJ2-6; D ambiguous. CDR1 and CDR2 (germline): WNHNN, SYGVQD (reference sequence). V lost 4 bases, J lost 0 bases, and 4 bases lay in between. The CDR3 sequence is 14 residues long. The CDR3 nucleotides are TGCGCCAGCAGTGCGGGCTCTGGGGCCAACGTCCTGACTTTC. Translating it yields CASSAGSGANVLTF.

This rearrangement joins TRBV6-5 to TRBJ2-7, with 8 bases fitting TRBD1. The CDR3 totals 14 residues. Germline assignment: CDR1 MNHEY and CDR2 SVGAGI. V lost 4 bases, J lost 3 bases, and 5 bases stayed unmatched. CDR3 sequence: CASSWTGQGYEQYF. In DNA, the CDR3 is TGTGCCAGCAGTTGGACAGGGCAGGGCTACGAGCAGTACTTC.

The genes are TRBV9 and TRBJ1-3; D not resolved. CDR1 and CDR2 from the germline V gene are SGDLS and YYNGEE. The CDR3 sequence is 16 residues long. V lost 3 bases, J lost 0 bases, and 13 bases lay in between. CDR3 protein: CASSGWTQSSGNTIYF. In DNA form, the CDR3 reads TGTGCCAGCAGCGGATGGACTCAAAGCTCTGGAAACACCATATATTTT.

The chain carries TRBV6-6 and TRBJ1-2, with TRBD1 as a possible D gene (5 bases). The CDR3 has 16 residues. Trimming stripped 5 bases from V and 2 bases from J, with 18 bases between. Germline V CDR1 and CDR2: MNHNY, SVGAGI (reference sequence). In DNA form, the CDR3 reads TGTGCCAGCAGTCCCCTGGACACTCCACGAAACTATGGCTACACCTTC. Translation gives CASSPLDTPRNYGYTF.

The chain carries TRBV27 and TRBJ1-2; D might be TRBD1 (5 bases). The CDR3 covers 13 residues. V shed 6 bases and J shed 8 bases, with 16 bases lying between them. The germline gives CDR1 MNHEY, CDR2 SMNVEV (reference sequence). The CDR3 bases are TGTGCCAGCAGCCCTGGGACGGAGTTCGGCTACACCTTC. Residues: CASSPGTEFGYTF.

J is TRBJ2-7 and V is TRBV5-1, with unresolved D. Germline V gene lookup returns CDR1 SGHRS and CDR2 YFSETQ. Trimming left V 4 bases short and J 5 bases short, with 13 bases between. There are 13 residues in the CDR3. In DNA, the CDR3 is TGCGCCAGCAGCATTTCAAGGGTGGACGAGCAGTACTTC. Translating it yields CASSISRVDEQYF.

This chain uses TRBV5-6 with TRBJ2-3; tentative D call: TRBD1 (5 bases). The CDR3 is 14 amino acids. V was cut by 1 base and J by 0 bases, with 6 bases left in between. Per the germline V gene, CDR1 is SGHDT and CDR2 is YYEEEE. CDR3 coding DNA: TGTGCCAGCAGCTTGACAGGTAGCACAGATACGCAGTATTTT. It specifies CASSLTGSTDTQYF.

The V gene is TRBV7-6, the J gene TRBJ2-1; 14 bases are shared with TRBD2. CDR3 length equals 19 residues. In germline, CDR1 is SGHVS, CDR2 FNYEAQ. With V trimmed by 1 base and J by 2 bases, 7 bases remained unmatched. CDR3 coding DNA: TGTGCCAGCAGCTTAGATGGACTAGCGGGAGGTCCGACCTACAATGAGCAGTTCTTC. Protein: CASSLDGLAGGPTYNEQFF. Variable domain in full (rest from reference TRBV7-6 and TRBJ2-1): GAGVSQSPRYKVTKRGQDVALRCDPISGHVSLYWYRQALGQGPEFLTYFNYEAQQDKSGLPNDRFSAERPEGSISTLTIQRTEQRDSAMYRCASSLDGLAGGPTYNEQFFGPGTRLTVL.

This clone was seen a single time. The CDR3 DNA reads TGTGCCAGTAGTAAGGGCTCAGGGCTAGATGGCTACACCTTC. Its protein product is CASSKGSGLDGYTF. The chain links TRBV19 to TRBJ1-2; D possibly corresponds to TRBD1 (5 bases). The CDR3 has 14 residues. CDR1 is LNHDA, CDR2 SQIVND, per germline (reference sequence). V lost 4 bases, J lost 6 bases, and 15 bases lay in between.

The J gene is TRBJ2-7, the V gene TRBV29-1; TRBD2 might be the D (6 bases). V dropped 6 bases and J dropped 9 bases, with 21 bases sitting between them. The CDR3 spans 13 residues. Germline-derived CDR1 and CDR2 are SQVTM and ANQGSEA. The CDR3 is CSVRPGLSSLQYF. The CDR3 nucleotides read TGCAGCGTCCGACCGGGACTGTCGTCGCTGCAGTACTTC.

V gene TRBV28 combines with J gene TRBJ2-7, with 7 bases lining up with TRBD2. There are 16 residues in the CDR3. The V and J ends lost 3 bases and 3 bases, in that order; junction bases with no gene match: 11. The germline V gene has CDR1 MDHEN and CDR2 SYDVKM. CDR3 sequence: CASSFGTTQYGYEQYF. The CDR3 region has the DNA TGTGCCAGCAGTTTCGGGACTACCCAATATGGCTACGAGCAGTACTTC.

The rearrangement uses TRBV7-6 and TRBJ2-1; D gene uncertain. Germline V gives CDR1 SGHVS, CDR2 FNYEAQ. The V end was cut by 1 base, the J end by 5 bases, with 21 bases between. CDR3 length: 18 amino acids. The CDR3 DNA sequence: TGTGCCAGCAGCTTAGGGGTCGATGGTCAGGTACTGGACAATGAGCAGTTCTTC. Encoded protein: CASSLGVDGQVLDNEQFF.

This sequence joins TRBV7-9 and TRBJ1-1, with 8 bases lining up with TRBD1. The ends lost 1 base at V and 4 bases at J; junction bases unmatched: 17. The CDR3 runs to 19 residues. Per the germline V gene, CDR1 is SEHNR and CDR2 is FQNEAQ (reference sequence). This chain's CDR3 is CASSLGTGGGGTGGTEAFF. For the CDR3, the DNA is TGTGCCAGCAGCTTAGGGACGGGTGGAGGGGGGACAGGAGGCACTGAAGCTTTCTTT.

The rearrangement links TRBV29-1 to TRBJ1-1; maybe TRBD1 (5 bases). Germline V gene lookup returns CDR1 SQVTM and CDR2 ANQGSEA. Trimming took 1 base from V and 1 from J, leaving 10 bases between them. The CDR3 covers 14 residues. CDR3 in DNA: TGCAGCGTTGAAGGGGGGGAGAAGAACACTGAAGCTTTCTTT. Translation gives CSVEGGEKNTEAFF.

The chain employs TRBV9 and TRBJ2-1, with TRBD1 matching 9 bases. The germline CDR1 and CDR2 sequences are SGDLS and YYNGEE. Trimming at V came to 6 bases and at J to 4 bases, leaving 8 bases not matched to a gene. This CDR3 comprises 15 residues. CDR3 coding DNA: TGTGCCAGCACGAGACCGGGACAGGGATACAATGAGCAGTTCTTC. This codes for CASTRPGQGYNEQFF.

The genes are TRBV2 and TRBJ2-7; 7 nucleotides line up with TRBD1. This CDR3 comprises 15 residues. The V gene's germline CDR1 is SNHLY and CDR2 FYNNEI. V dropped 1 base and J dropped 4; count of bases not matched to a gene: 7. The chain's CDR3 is CASSEEGAEWYEQYF. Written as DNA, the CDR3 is TGTGCCAGCAGTGAAGAGGGGGCCGAGTGGTACGAGCAGTACTTC.

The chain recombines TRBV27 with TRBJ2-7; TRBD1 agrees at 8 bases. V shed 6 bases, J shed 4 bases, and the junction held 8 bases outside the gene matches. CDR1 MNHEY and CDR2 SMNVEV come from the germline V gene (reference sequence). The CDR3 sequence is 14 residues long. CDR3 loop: CASSPGQGFYEQYF. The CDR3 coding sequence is TGTGCCAGCAGCCCCGGACAGGGCTTTTACGAGCAGTACTTC.

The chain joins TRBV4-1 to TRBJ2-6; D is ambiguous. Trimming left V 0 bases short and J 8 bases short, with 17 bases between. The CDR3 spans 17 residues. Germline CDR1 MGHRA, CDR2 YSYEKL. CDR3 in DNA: TGCGCCAGCAGCCAAGATGGTCGGCAGGACCTCTCCAACGTCCTGACTTTC. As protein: CASSQDGRQDLSNVLTF.